Listed below are T cell receptor beta chains from one sample, sequenced in a study of blood T cells in healthy people across ages. TCRdb passed the 5' RACE reads through MiXCR, listing each CDR3 protein once. The sample carries fewer than 900,000 distinct CDR3 sequences, roughly 50% recorded once. The sample taken for sequencing was blood. The receptors were gathered from a woman aged 60 to 75 in good health. Each CDR3 is given with its conserved first and last residue. D genes are given only for firm matches. Clone size is given for some rows only: seen once, a few or many times, or a class if the clone is expanded.

TRBV5-1	TRBD1	TRBJ2-1	14	NA	TGCGCCAGCAGAGGACAGGGGAACTACAATGAGCAGTTCTTC	CASRGQGNYNEQFF
TRBV29-1	TRBD1	TRBJ1-2	16	few	TGCAGCGTTGGGGAAAAACCAGGGGGCTTCGCCTATGGCTACACCTTC	CSVGEKPGGFAYGYTF
TRBV18	NA	TRBJ1-4	16	few	TGTGCCAGCTCACCCGTCGCTACAGAAAGAAATGAAAAACTGTTTTTT	CASSPVATERNEKLFF
TRBV10-3	NA	TRBJ2-1	12	NA	TGTGCCATCAGCGACACTAGTTACCTCCAGTTCTTC	CAISDTSYLQFF
TRBV4-2	NA	TRBJ2-2	15	NA	TGTGCCAGCAGCCAAGTAGGGGGAGACACCGGGGAGCTGTTTTTT	CASSQVGGDTGELFF
TRBV20-1	TRBD1	TRBJ2-1	17	NA	TGCAGTGCTAGAGACAGGAAAGGACAGGGGCGGGGCAATGAGCAGTTCTTC	CSARDRKGQGRGNEQFF
TRBV29-1	NA	TRBJ1-6	14	NA	TGCAGCGCGAGTTTCGGGGGCACCAATTCACCCCCCCACTTT	CSASFGGTNSPPHF
TRBV5-1	NA	TRBJ2-6	16	few	TGCGCCAGCAGCGAGAGGGGGGCTGAAGGGGCCAACGTCCTGACTTTC	CASSERGAEGANVLTF
TRBV7-2	NA	TRBJ1-1	13	NA	TGTGCCAGCAGCTTTGCAGGGTTTACTGAAGCTTTCTTT	CASSFAGFTEAFF
TRBV12-3/TRBV12-4	TRBD1	TRBJ1-2	15	NA	TGTGCCAGCAGACCCCGACAGGGTGTTGGCTATGGCTACACCTTC	CASRPRQGVGYGYTF
TRBV20-1	TRBD2	TRBJ2-3	14	NA	TGCAGTTTCCTAGCGGGAGTAACCACAGATACGCAGTATTTT	CSFLAGVTTDTQYF
TRBV24-1	NA	TRBJ2-5	16	NA	TGTGCCACCAGTGACCCTACGCAGGGGGGCCAAGAGACCCAGTACTTC	CATSDPTQGGQETQYF
TRBV9	TRBD2	TRBJ2-7	14	few	TGTGCCAGCAGCGGTCGGGACTACTCCTACGAGCAGTACTTC	CASSGRDYSYEQYF
TRBV20-1	NA	TRBJ1-4	11	few	TGCAGTGTACAGATTAATGAAAAACTGTTTTTT	CSVQINEKLFF
TRBV29-1	TRBD2	TRBJ2-1	13	few	TGCAGCGTTGATACTAGCGGGAGCGTTGAGCAGTTCTTC	CSVDTSGSVEQFF
TRBV5-1	NA	TRBJ2-3	14	NA	TGCGCCAGCAGCTTCGGACTTCTCACAGATACGCAGTATTTT	CASSFGLLTDTQYF
TRBV13	TRBD2	TRBJ2-3	18	once	TGTGCCAGCAGCTTAAGACTAGCGGGAGACCACCTCACAGATACGCAGTATTTT	CASSLRLAGDHLTDTQYF
TRBV5-1	TRBD2	TRBJ2-3	18	once	TGCGCCAGCAGCCCCTGGACTAGCGGGAGAACTAGCACAGATACGCAGTATTTT	CASSPWTSGRTSTDTQYF
TRBV27	TRBD2	TRBJ2-7	13	few	TGTGCCAGCAGTTCGGGGGGGGTCCGCGAGCAGTACTTC	CASSSGGVREQYF
TRBV2	NA	TRBJ2-5	12	NA	TGTGCCAGCAGACAGGGAGAAGAGACCCAGTACTTC	CASRQGEETQYF
TRBV5-1	TRBD2	TRBJ2-7	16	few	TGCGCCAGCAGCTCGTGGACTAGCGGGAGGTCTGTCGAGCAGTACTTC	CASSSWTSGRSVEQYF
TRBV7-9	TRBD1	TRBJ2-3	14	NA	TGTGCCAGCAGCTTGGACAGGGGGCTAGATACGCAGTATTTT	CASSLDRGLDTQYF
TRBV11-1	TRBD2	TRBJ2-3	15	many	TGTGCCAGCAGCTCTAGCGGGAGAAACACAGATACGCAGTATTTT	CASSSSGRNTDTQYF
TRBV11-2	TRBD2	TRBJ2-3	17	NA	TGTGCCAGCAGCTTAGCCAGAGGGACTAGCGGGAGTGATACGCAGTATTTT	CASSLARGTSGSDTQYF
TRBV20-1	TRBD1	TRBJ2-1	16	few	TGCAGTGCTGACCACGTCGGGACAGGTCGCTACAATGAGCAGTTCTTC	CSADHVGTGRYNEQFF
TRBV9	NA	TRBJ2-3	16	few	TGTGCCAGCAGCTCGGCCTGGAGCGGAGGCACAGATACGCAGTATTTT	CASSSAWSGGTDTQYF
TRBV20-1	TRBD1	TRBJ1-4	13	NA	TGCAGTGCTAGTAGACAGGGTGGGGAAAAACTGTTTTTT	CSASRQGGEKLFF
TRBV5-6	NA	TRBJ2-7	16	NA	TGTGCCAGCAACTTGGCAGGGGGGAGAGGTTCCCACGAGCAGTACTTC	CASNLAGGRGSHEQYF
TRBV20-1	NA	TRBJ1-6	15	few	TGCAGTGCTAGACCTGTGAGCTCCTATAATTCACCCCTCCACTTT	CSARPVSSYNSPLHF
TRBV3-1	TRBD1	TRBJ1-6	15	NA	TGTGCCAGCAGCCAAGGGACAGGGGGCGAGTCACCCCTCCACTTT	CASSQGTGGESPLHF
TRBV28	NA	TRBJ1-2	13	once	TGTGCCAGCCGCGGATTTCTCAGAGATGGCTACACCTTC	CASRGFLRDGYTF
TRBV7-2	NA	TRBJ1-2	13	NA	TGTGCCAGCAGCTTAACACGGAACTATGGCTACACCTTC	CASSLTRNYGYTF
TRBV20-1	NA	TRBJ2-5	13	few	TGCAGTGCTAGAGATATGGGGCGGGAGACCCAGTACTTC	CSARDMGRETQYF
TRBV4-3	TRBD1	TRBJ2-1	16	few	TGCGCCAGCAGCCATGTCCCCGGGACAGGGGGCGATGAGCAGTTCTTC	CASSHVPGTGGDEQFF
TRBV6-2/TRBV6-3	TRBD1	TRBJ1-1	13	NA	TGTGCCAGCAGTAAAGGGACAGAGAGGGAAGCTTTCTTT	CASSKGTEREAFF
TRBV5-1	NA	TRBJ2-7	14	NA	TGCGCCAGCAGCCGAGAAGGGCGTACCTACGAGCAGTACTTC	CASSREGRTYEQYF
TRBV12-3/TRBV12-4	NA	TRBJ1-2	14	many	TGTGCCAGCAGTTTAGCAGGAGGACACGGCGGCTACACCTTC	CASSLAGGHGGYTF
TRBV28	NA	TRBJ2-2	16	few	TGTGCCAGCAGTCAGTCCGGGGCTACGGACACCGGGGAGCTGTTTTTT	CASSQSGATDTGELFF
TRBV3-1	NA	TRBJ2-7	17	NA	TGTGCCAGCAGCCGAAGGTATGGGACCGCGGACGCCTACGAGCAGTACTTC	CASSRRYGTADAYEQYF
TRBV7-9	TRBD2	TRBJ2-5	14	few	TGTGCCAGCAGCTTAGCGTTCGGGAGGAAGACCCAGTACTTC	CASSLAFGRKTQYF
TRBV30	TRBD1	TRBJ2-7	13	NA	TGTGCCTGGAGTACCGACAGGGACTACGAGCAGTACTTC	CAWSTDRDYEQYF
TRBV5-1	NA	TRBJ2-1	14	few	TGCGCCAGCAGCTTGGAACTAGCCGTTGTTGAGCAGTTCTTC	CASSLELAVVEQFF